The clone carrying this T cell receptor (beta chain) was counted a single time. Stated time point: baseline, week 1 (first vaccination visit). Treatment given: pre-vaccination baseline after standard-of-care therapy. Each of the donors came in with new WHO grade 3 or 4 astrocytomas that were IDH1-mutant and ATRX-lost. This record comes from a study of a mutant IDH1 vaccine in newly diagnosed glioma. Measured with immunoSEQ multiplex PCR; TCRdb has only the in-frame clones, and not every one. Here the sample spans around 16,000 clones, about 80% being singletons. The CDR3 is 15 amino acids. V was pared by 3 bases and J by 0 bases, with 11 bases between. Germline V lookup: CDR1 SGHAT, CDR2 FQNNGV.

The source was PBMCs, collected from a glioma patient treated with radiotherapy, temozolomide or both. The J gene is TRBJ1-1, the V gene TRBV11-2; no reliable D call. The clonotype was recovered from a man aged 40-49 years with glioma. CDR3 region: CASSFHGLMNTEAFF. The CDR3 nucleotides read TGTGCCAGCAGCTTTCATGGGTTGATGAACACTGAAGCTTTCTTT.